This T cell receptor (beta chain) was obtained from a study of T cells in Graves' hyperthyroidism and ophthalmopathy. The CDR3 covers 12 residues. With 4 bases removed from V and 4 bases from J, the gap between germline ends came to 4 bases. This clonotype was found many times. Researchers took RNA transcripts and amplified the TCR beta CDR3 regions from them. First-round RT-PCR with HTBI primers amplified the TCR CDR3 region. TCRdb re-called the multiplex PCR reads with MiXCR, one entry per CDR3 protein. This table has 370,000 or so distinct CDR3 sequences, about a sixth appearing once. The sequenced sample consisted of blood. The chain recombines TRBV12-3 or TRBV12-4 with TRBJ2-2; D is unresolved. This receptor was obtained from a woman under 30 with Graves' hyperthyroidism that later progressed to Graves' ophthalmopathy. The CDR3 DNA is TGTGCCAGCAGTTGGAGCACCGGGGAGCTGTTTTTT. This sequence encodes CASSWSTGELFF.